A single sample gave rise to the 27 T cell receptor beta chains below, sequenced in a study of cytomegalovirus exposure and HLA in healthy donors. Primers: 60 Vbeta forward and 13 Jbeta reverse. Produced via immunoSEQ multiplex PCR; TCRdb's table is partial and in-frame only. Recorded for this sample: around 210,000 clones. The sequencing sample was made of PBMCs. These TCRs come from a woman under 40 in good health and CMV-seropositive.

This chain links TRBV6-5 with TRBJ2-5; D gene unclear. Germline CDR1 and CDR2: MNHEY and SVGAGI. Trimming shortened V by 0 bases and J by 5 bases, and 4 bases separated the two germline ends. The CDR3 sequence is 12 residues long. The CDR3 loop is CASSYSGETQYF. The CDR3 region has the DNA TGTGCCAGCAGTTACTCGGGCGAGACCCAGTACTTC.

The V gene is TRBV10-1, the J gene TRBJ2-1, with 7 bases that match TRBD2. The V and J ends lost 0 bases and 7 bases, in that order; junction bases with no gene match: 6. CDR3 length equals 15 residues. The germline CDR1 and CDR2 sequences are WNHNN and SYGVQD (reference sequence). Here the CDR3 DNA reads TGCGCCAGCAGTGAGTCGTGGGGGGGAAGAAATGAGCAGTTCTTC. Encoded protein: CASSESWGGRNEQFF.

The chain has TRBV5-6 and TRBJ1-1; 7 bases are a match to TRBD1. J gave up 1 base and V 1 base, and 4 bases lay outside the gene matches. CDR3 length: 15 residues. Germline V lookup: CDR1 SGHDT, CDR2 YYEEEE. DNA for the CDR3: TGTGCCAGCAGCTTGAGGGGGCGCGAGAACACTGAAGCTTTCTTT. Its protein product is CASSLRGRENTEAFF.

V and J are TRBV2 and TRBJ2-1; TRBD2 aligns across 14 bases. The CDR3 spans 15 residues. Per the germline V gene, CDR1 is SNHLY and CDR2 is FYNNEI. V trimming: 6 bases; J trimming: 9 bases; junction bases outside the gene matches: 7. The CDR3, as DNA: TGTGCCAGCAGGGGACTAGCGGGAGCTTACGGTGAGCAGTTCTTC. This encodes CASRGLAGAYGEQFF.

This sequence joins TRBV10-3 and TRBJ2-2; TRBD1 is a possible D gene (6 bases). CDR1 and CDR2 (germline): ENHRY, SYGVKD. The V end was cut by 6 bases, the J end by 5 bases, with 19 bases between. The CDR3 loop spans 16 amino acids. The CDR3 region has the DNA TGTGCCATCAGCGTCGGAACAGGGTTGGGAACCGGGGAGCTGTTTTTT. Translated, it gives CAISVGTGLGTGELFF.

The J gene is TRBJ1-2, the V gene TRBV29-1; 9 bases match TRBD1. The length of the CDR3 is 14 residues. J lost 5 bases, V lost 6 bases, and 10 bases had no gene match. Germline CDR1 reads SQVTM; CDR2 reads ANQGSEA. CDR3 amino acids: CSVNGQGLGYGYTF. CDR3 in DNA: TGCAGCGTAAACGGACAGGGGCTAGGGTATGGCTACACCTTC.

CDR3 DNA sequence: TGTGCCAGCAGTTATCTCTCCGAGCAGTACTTC. Translated, it gives CASSYLSEQYF. The chain couples TRBV27 to TRBJ2-7; unclear D gene. Germline V gene lookup returns CDR1 MNHEY and CDR2 SMNVEV (reference sequence). With 4 bases removed from V and 6 bases from J, the gap between germline ends came to 7 bases. The CDR3 covers 11 residues.

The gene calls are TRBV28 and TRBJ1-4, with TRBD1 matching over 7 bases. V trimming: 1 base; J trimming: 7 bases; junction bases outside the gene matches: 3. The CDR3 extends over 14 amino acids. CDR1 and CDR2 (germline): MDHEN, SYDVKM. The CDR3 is CASSLYRGGEKLFF. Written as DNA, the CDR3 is TGTGCCAGCAGTTTATACAGGGGAGGTGAAAAACTGTTTTTT.

This CDR3 is CASSQEGTSGSYEQYF. In DNA, the CDR3 is TGCGCCAGCAGCCAAGAGGGGACTAGCGGATCCTACGAGCAGTACTTC. The chain combines TRBV4-3 with TRBJ2-7; 11 bases match TRBD2. The CDR3 covers 16 residues. Germline CDR1 reads LGHNA; CDR2 reads YSLEER. Trimming took 0 bases from V and 1 from J; bases not matched to a gene: 2.

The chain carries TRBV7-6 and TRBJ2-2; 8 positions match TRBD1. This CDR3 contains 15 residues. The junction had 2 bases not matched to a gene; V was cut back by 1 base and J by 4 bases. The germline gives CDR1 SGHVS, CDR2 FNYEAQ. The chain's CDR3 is CASSLVTGGTGELFF. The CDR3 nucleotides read TGTGCCAGCAGCTTAGTTACAGGGGGCACCGGGGAGCTGTTTTTT. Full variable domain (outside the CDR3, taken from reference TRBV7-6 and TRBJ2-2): GAGVSQSPRYKVTKRGQDVALRCDPISGHVSLYWYRQALGQGPEFLTYFNYEAQQDKSGLPNDRFSAERPEGSISTLTIQRTEQRDSAMYRCASSLVTGGTGELFFGEGSRLTVL.

CDR3 sequence: CASSQWTGSSSAGTEAFF. The CDR3 DNA reads TGTGCCAGCAGCCAGTGGACAGGATCCTCTTCGGCGGGCACTGAAGCTTTCTTT. The V gene is TRBV14, the J gene TRBJ1-1; 7 positions agree with TRBD1. Germline V gene data show CDR1 as SGHDN and CDR2 as FVKESK. Germline trimming cut 3 bases from V and 4 bases from J; bases unmatched to any gene: 17. The length of the CDR3 is 18 residues.

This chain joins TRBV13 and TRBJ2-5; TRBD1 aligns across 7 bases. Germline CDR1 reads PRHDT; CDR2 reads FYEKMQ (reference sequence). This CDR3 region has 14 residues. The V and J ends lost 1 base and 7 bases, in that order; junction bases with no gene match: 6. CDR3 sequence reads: CASSLAQGTGTQYF. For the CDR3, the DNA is TGTGCCAGCAGCTTAGCACAGGGGACGGGGACCCAGTACTTC.

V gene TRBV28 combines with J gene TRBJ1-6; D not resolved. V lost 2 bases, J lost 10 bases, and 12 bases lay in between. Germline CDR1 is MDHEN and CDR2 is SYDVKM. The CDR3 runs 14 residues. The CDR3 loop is CASSLRVPQSPLHF. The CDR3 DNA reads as TGTGCCAGCAGTTTACGGGTTCCCCAATCACCCCTCCACTTT.

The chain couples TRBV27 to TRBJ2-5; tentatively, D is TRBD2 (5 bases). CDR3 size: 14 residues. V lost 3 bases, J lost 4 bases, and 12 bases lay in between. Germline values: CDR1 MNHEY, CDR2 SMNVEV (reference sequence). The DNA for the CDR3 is TGTGCCAGCAGTTTTGGGGTGGCGGGAGAGACCCAGTACTTC. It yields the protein CASSFGVAGETQYF.

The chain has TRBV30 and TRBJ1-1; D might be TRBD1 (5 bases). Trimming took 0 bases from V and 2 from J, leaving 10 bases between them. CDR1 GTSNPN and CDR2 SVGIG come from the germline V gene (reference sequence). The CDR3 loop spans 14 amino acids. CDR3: CAWSVLRGNTEAFF. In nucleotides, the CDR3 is TGTGCCTGGAGTGTACTAAGGGGCAACACTGAAGCTTTCTTT.

This CDR3 is CASSRDFYGYTF. The CDR3 DNA is TGTGCCAGCTCGCGCGACTTTTATGGCTACACCTTC. V and J are TRBV6-6 and TRBJ1-2; D call uncertain. V was pared by 8 bases and J by 5 bases, with 12 bases between. This CDR3 region has 12 residues. CDR1 MNHNY and CDR2 SVGAGI come from the germline V gene (reference sequence).

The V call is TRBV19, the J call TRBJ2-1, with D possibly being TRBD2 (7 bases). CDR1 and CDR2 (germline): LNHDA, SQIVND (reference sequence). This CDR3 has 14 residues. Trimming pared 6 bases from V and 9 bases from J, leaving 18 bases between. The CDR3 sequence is CASRPSGGLGEQFF. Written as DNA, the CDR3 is TGTGCCAGTAGGCCCTCGGGGGGCCTAGGTGAGCAGTTCTTC. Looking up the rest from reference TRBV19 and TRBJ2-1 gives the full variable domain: DGGITQSPKYLFRKEGQNVTLSCEQNLNHDAMYWYRQDPGQGLRLIYYSQIVNDFQKGDIAEGYSVSREKKESFPLTVTSAQKNPTAFYLCASRPSGGLGEQFFGPGTRLTVL.

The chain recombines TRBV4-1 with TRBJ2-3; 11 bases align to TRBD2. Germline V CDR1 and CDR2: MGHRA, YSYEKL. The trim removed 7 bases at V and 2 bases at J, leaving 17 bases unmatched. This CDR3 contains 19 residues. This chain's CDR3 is CASNPRGTSGGLNTDTQYF. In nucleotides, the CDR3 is TGCGCCAGCAACCCCCGGGGAACTAGCGGGGGTCTGAACACAGATACGCAGTATTTT.

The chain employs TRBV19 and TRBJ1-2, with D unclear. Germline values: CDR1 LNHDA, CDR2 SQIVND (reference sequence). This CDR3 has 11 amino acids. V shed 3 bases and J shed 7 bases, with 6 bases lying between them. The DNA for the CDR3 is TGTGCCAGTAGTATTGAGGGTGGCTACACCTTC. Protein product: CASSIEGGYTF.

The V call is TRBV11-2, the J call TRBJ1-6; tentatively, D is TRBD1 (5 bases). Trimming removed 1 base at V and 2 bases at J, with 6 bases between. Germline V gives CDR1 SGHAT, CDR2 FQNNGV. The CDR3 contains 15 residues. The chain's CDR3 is CASSLAGPYNSPLHF. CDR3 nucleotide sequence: TGTGCCAGCAGCTTAGCAGGGCCCTATAATTCACCCCTCCACTTT.

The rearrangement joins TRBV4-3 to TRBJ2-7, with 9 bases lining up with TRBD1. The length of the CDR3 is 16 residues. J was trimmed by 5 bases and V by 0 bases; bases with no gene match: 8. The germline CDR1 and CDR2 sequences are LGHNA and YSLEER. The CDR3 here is CASSQDIGTGNHEQYF. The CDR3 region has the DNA TGCGCCAGCAGCCAAGATATAGGGACAGGGAATCACGAGCAGTACTTC.

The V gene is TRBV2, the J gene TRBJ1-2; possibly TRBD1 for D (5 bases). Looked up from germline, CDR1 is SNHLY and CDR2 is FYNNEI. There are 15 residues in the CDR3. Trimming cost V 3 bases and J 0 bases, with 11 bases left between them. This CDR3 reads CASSDRQSSNYGYTF. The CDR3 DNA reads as TGTGCCAGCAGTGACCGACAGAGTTCTAACTATGGCTACACCTTC.

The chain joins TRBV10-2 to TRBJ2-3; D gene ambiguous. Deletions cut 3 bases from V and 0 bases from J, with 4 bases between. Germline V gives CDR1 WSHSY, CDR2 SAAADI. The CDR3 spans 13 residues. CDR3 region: CASSDSSTDTQYF. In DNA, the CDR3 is TGCGCCAGCAGTGATTCAAGCACAGATACGCAGTATTTT.

CDR3 loop: CASMRGRSSYEQYF. CDR3 nucleotides: TGTGCCAGTATGCGCGGGAGGAGCTCCTACGAGCAGTACTTC. The chain is built from TRBV6-5 and TRBJ2-5; TRBD2 matches at 8 bases. The J call is uncertain, as TRBJ2-7 better fits the DNA end. The CDR3 runs 14 residues. The germline V gene has CDR1 MNHEY and CDR2 SVGAGI.

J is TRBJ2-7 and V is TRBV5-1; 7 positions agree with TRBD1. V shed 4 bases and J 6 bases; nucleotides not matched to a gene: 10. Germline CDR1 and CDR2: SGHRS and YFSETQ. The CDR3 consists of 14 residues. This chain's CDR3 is CASSASTGRPEQYF. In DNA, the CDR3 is TGCGCCAGCAGCGCCTCGACAGGGCGCCCCGAGCAGTACTTC.

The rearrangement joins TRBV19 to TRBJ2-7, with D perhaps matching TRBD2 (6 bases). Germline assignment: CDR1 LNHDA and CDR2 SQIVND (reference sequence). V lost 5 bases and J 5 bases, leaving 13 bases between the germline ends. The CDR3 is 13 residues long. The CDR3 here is CASSLVSGNEQYF. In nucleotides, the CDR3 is TGTGCCAGTAGTCTGGTTAGCGGAAACGAGCAGTACTTC.

The CDR3 DNA follows: TGTGCCAGTAGCCCCCCGGGGGGGGCCGCAGATACGCAGTATTTT. As protein: CASSPPGGAADTQYF. V usage is TRBV19 and J usage is TRBJ2-3, with 8 bases matching TRBD2. After removal of 6 bases from V and 4 bases from J, the junction contained 9 bases not matched to a gene. CDR1 and CDR2 (germline): LNHDA, SQIVND (reference sequence). The CDR3 is 15 residues long.